This is a list of T cell receptor beta chains from one sample in a study of cytomegalovirus exposure and HLA in healthy donors. TCRdb's copy holds only in-frame clones and misses some; the assay was immunoSEQ multiplex PCR. The sample lists 210,000 or so clones; 60% to 80% were seen once. The sequenced sample consisted of PBMCs. Every receptor here comes from a man between 18 and 35 years old in good health and CMV-seronegative. Each CDR3 is given with its conserved first and last residue. D genes are given only for firm matches. Some rows have no size entry. The others give once, few or many, or a class for an expanded clone.

clone_size: -; d_call: -; v_call: TRBV18; j_call: TRBJ1-2; cdr3_aa: CASSPGQGYTF; cdr3_nt: TGTGCCAGCTCACCGGGGCAGGGCTACACCTTC
clone_size: -; d_call: -; v_call: TRBV5-6; j_call: TRBJ1-4; cdr3_aa: CASSSPGGLTNEKLFF; cdr3_nt: TGTGCCAGCAGCTCCCCTGGTGGACTTACTAATGAAAAACTGTTTTTT
clone_size: -; d_call: TRBD2; v_call: TRBV7-9; j_call: TRBJ2-5; cdr3_aa: CASSLTGGRETQYF; cdr3_nt: TGTGCCAGCAGTCTCACGGGGGGGCGGGAGACCCAGTACTTC
clone_size: -; d_call: -; v_call: TRBV7-6; j_call: TRBJ2-5; cdr3_aa: CASSYGPEVVSRAPETQYF; cdr3_nt: TGTGCCAGCAGCTACGGACCGGAGGTCGTATCCCGGGCACCAGAGACCCAGTACTTC
clone_size: -; d_call: -; v_call: TRBV29-1; j_call: TRBJ1-1; cdr3_aa: CSVESGVGSPEAFF; cdr3_nt: TGCAGCGTTGAAAGCGGGGTGGGGTCCCCTGAAGCTTTCTTT
clone_size: few; d_call: TRBD1; v_call: TRBV10-3; j_call: TRBJ1-1; cdr3_aa: CAIRDRVGQTEAFF; cdr3_nt: TGTGCCATCCGGGACAGAGTTGGCCAGACTGAAGCTTTCTTT
clone_size: -; d_call: -; v_call: TRBV6-5; j_call: TRBJ1-3; cdr3_aa: CASSLSYRAGNTIYF; cdr3_nt: TGTGCCAGCAGCCTTTCCTACAGGGCTGGAAACACCATATATTTT
clone_size: -; d_call: -; v_call: TRBV19; j_call: TRBJ2-3; cdr3_aa: CASSMVAPWGGRDTQYF; cdr3_nt: TGTGCCAGTAGTATGGTGGCCCCATGGGGGGGCCGGGATACGCAGTATTTT
clone_size: -; d_call: -; v_call: TRBV19; j_call: TRBJ1-5; cdr3_aa: CASRPWGQINQPQHF; cdr3_nt: TGTGCCAGTAGGCCCTGGGGGCAGATCAATCAGCCCCAGCATTTT
clone_size: few; d_call: TRBD1; v_call: TRBV11-3; j_call: TRBJ2-3; cdr3_aa: CAGSTGGFSTDTQYF; cdr3_nt: TGTGCCGGGTCGACAGGGGGCTTCAGCACAGATACGCAGTATTTT
clone_size: -; d_call: -; v_call: TRBV5-1; j_call: TRBJ2-7; cdr3_aa: CASSRDNYEQYF; cdr3_nt: TGCGCCAGCAGCCGGGATAACTACGAGCAGTACTTC
clone_size: -; d_call: TRBD1; v_call: TRBV29-1; j_call: TRBJ1-6; cdr3_aa: CSVAEGANSPLHF; cdr3_nt: TGCAGCGTTGCCGAGGGGGCTAATTCACCCCTCCACTTT
clone_size: few; d_call: TRBD1; v_call: TRBV6-1; j_call: TRBJ2-7; cdr3_aa: CASSERYRDMGQGGHEQYF; cdr3_nt: TGTGCCAGCAGTGAACGGTATCGGGACATGGGACAGGGGGGACACGAGCAGTACTTC
clone_size: once; d_call: -; v_call: TRBV30; j_call: TRBJ2-2; cdr3_aa: CAWTRQSLTGELFF; cdr3_nt: TGTGCCTGGACCAGACAGAGTCTGACCGGGGAGCTGTTTTTT
clone_size: -; d_call: -; v_call: TRBV6-6; j_call: TRBJ1-2; cdr3_aa: CASSPDNSGGYTF; cdr3_nt: TGTGCCAGCAGTCCAGACAACTCCGGTGGCTACACCTTC
clone_size: -; d_call: -; v_call: TRBV2; j_call: TRBJ1-5; cdr3_aa: CASSAAESNQPQHF; cdr3_nt: TGTGCCAGCAGTGCGGCGGAGAGCAATCAGCCCCAGCATTTT
clone_size: -; d_call: -; v_call: TRBV11-2; j_call: TRBJ2-3; cdr3_aa: CASSLGTGAPDTQYF; cdr3_nt: TGTGCCAGCAGCTTAGGTACGGGAGCGCCAGATACGCAGTATTTT
clone_size: -; d_call: -; v_call: TRBV5-1; j_call: TRBJ1-1; cdr3_aa: CASSLSGGLNTEAFF; cdr3_nt: TGCGCCAGCAGCTTGTCCGGCGGCTTAAACACTGAAGCTTTCTTT
clone_size: few; d_call: TRBD1; v_call: TRBV5-1; j_call: TRBJ2-5; cdr3_aa: CASSGGQGGETQYF; cdr3_nt: TGCGCCAGCAGCGGGGGACAGGGAGGAGAGACCCAGTACTTC
clone_size: -; d_call: TRBD1; v_call: TRBV2; j_call: TRBJ2-1; cdr3_aa: CASSEYVAGQGPNEQFF; cdr3_nt: TGTGCCAGCAGTGAATATGTCGCGGGACAGGGCCCCAATGAGCAGTTCTTC
clone_size: -; d_call: -; v_call: TRBV2; j_call: TRBJ1-2; cdr3_aa: CASSEKAGNTF; cdr3_nt: TGTGCCAGCAGTGAAAAGGCAGGGAACACCTTC
clone_size: -; d_call: TRBD2; v_call: TRBV9; j_call: TRBJ2-7; cdr3_aa: CASSPTSGSYSYEQYF; cdr3_nt: TGTGCCAGCAGCCCAACTAGCGGGAGCTACTCCTACGAGCAGTACTTC
clone_size: once; d_call: -; v_call: TRBV18; j_call: TRBJ1-2; cdr3_aa: CASSPNRRGYGYTF; cdr3_nt: TGTGCCAGCTCACCAAACAGGAGGGGATATGGCTACACCTTC
clone_size: few; d_call: -; v_call: TRBV7-2; j_call: TRBJ1-5; cdr3_aa: CASSGTNNQPQHF; cdr3_nt: TGTGCCAGCAGCGGTACAAACAATCAGCCCCAGCATTTT
clone_size: -; d_call: TRBD2; v_call: TRBV6-5; j_call: TRBJ2-3; cdr3_aa: CATQREWKDTQYF; cdr3_nt: TGTGCCACACAGCGGGAGTGGAAAGATACGCAGTATTTT
clone_size: few; d_call: TRBD2; v_call: TRBV5-6; j_call: TRBJ2-5; cdr3_aa: CASSLLLAFQETQYF; cdr3_nt: TGTGCCAGCAGCTTGTTACTAGCGTTCCAAGAGACCCAGTACTTC
clone_size: -; d_call: TRBD1; v_call: TRBV6-6; j_call: TRBJ2-5; cdr3_aa: CASSSGQEQETQYF; cdr3_nt: TGTGCCAGCAGTTCCGGACAGGAGCAAGAGACCCAGTACTTC
clone_size: -; d_call: -; v_call: TRBV27; j_call: TRBJ2-1; cdr3_aa: CASSLHRGGSYNEQFF; cdr3_nt: TGTGCCAGCAGTCTCCACAGGGGGGGTTCCTACAATGAGCAGTTCTTC